The clone carrying this T cell receptor beta chain was detected ten times or more. The antigen remains unidentified. This entry belongs to a study of CD8 T cells in ankylosing spondylitis. Overall study findings and caveats: Ankylosing spondylitis blood seemed to carry a telltale TCR beta motif made of several highly homologous variants. Certain motif variants had earlier appeared in reactive arthritis synovial fluid and blood. Disease-linked clones bore a CD8+ phenotype and were relatively rare in peripheral blood. In ankylosing spondylitis patients, matched synovial fluid reportedly showed significant enrichment of disease-linked clones.

Unmatched junction bases numbered 7, after V lost 3 bases and J lost 6 bases. Germline CDR1 and CDR2: LNHDA and SQIVND (reference sequence). This CDR3 has 14 residues. One entry per CDR3 protein, called by TCRdb with MiXCR from the 5' RACE reads. The sample has about 150,000 distinct CDR3 sequences, about an eighth seen once. The receptor comes from a female donor with ankylosing spondylitis or in good health (not recorded which). Sequencing input: blood, either unsorted or a sorted T cell fraction (not recorded which). The genes are TRBV19 and TRBJ2-7; 8 bases fit TRBD2. CDR3 bases: TGTGCCAGTAGTATGAGTAGCGGGAAGACCGAGCAGTACTTC. This encodes CASSMSSGKTEQYF.